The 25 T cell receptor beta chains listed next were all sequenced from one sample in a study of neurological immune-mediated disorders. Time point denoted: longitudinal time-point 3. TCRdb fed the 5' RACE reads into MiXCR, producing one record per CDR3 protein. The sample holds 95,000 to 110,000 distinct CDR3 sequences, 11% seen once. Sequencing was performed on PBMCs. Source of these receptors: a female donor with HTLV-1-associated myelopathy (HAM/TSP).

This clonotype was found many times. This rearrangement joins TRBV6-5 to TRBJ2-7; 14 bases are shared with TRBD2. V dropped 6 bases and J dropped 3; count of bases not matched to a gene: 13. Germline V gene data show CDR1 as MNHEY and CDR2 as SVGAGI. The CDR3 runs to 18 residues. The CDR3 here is CASSKVGLAGGQYYEQYF. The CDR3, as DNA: TGTGCCAGCAGCAAAGTCGGACTAGCGGGGGGACAATACTACGAGCAGTACTTC.

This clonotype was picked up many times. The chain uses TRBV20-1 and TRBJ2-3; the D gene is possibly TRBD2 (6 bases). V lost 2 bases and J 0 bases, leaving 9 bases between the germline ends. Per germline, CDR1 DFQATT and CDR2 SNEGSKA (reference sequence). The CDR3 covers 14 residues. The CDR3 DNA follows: TGCAGTGCTAGACCGAGCGGGAGCACAGATACGCAGTATTTT. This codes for CSARPSGSTDTQYF.

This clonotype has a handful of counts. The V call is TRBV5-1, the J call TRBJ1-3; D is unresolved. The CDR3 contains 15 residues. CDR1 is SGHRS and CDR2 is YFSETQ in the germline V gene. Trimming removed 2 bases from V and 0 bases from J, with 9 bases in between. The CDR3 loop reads CASSFGIDSGNTIYF. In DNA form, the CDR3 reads TGCGCCAGCAGCTTCGGCATCGACTCTGGAAACACCATATATTTT. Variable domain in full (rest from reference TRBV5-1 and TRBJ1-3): KAGVTQTPRYLIKTRGQQVTLSCSPISGHRSVSWYQQTPGQGLQFLFEYFSETQRNKGNFPGRFSGRQFSNSRSEMNVSTLELGDSALYLCASSFGIDSGNTIYFGEGSWLTVV.

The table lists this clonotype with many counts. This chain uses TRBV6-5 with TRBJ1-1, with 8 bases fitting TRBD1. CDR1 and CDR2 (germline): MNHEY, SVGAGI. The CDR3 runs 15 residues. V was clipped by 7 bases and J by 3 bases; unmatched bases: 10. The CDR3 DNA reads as TGTGCCAGCAACGGGCAGGGGGCTGGTGACACTGAAGCTTTCTTT. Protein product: CASNGQGAGDTEAFF.

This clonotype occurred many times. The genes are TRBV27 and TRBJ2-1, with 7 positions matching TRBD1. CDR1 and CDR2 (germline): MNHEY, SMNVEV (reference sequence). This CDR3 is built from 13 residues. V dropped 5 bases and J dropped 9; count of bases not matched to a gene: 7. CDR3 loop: CASSPRQGSEQFF. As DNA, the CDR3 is TGTGCCAGCAGTCCCCGACAGGGAAGTGAGCAGTTCTTC.

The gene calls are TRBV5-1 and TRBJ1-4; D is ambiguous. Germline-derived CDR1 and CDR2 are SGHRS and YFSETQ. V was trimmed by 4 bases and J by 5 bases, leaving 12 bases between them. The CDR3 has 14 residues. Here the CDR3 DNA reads TGCGCCAGCAGCCTAAAGAAGGACAATGAAAAACTGTTTTTT. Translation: CASSLKKDNEKLFF.

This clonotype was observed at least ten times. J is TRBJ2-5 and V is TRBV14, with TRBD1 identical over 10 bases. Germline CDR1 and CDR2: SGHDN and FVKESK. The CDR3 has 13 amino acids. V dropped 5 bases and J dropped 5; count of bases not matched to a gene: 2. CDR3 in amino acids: CASSRGQGETQYF. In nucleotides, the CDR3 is TGTGCCAGCAGCAGGGGACAGGGGGAGACCCAGTACTTC. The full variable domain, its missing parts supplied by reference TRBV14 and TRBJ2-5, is EAGVTQFPSHSVIEKGQTVTLRCDPISGHDNLYWYRRVMGKEIKFLLHFVKESKQDESGMPNNRFLAERTGGTYSTLKVQPAELEDSGVYFCASSRGQGETQYFGPGTRLLVL.

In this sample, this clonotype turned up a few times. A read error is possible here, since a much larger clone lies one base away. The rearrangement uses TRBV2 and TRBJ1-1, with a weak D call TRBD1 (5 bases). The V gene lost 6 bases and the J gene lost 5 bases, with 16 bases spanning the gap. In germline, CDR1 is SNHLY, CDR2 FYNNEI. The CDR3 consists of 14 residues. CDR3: CASSTVYQGTEAFF. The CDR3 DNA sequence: TGTGCCAGCAGCACCGTATACCAGGGAACTGAAGCTTTCTTT.

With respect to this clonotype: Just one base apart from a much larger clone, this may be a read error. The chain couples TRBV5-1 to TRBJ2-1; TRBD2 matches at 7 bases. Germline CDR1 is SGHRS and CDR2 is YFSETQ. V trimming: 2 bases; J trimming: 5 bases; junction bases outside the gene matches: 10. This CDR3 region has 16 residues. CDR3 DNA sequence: TGCGCCAGCAGCTTTGGGCTAGCGGCGGGTCACAATGAGCAGTTCTTC. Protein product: CASSFGLAAGHNEQFF.

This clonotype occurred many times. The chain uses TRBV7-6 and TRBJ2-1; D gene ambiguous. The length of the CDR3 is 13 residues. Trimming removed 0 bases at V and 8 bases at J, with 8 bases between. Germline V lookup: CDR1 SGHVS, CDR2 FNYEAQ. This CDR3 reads CASSLAAWDEQFF. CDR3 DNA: TGTGCCAGCAGCTTAGCGGCGTGGGATGAGCAGTTCTTC.

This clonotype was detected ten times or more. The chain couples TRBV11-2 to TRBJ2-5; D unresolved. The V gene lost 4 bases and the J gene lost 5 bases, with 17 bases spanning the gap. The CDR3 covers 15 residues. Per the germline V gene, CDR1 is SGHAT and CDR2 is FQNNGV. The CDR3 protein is CASSSAWGRPETQYF. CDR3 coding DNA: TGTGCCAGCAGCTCGGCGTGGGGTAGACCGGAGACCCAGTACTTC.

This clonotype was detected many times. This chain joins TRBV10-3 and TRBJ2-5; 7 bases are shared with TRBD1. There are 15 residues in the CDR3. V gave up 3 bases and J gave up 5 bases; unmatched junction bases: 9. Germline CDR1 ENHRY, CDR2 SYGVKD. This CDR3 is CAISDSRGPGETQYF. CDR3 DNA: TGTGCCATCAGTGATTCGAGGGGGCCTGGGGAGACCCAGTACTTC.

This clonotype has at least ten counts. CDR3 protein: CASSTPGQGIGEQFF. Written as DNA, the CDR3 is TGTGCCAGCAGTACACCGGGACAGGGTATCGGTGAGCAGTTCTTC. This chain uses TRBV28 with TRBJ2-1, with TRBD1 matching over 9 bases. The CDR3 runs to 15 residues. CDR1 MDHEN and CDR2 SYDVKM come from the germline V gene. Trimming removed 5 bases from V and 9 bases from J; junction bases left unmatched: 11. Full variable domain (rest looked up from reference TRBV28 and TRBJ2-1): DVKVTQSSRYLVKRTGEKVFLECVQDMDHENMFWYRQDPGLGLRLIYFSYDVKMKEKGDIPEGYSVSREKKERFSLILESASTNQTSMYLCASSTPGQGIGEQFFGPGTRLTVL.

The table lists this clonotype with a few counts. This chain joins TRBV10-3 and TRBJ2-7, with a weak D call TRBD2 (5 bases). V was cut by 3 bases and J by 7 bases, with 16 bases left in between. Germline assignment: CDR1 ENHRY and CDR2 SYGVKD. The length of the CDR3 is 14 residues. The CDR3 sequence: CAISDRPGTGEQYF. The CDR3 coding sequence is TGTGCCATCAGTGACCGACCGGGAACGGGAGAGCAGTACTTC.

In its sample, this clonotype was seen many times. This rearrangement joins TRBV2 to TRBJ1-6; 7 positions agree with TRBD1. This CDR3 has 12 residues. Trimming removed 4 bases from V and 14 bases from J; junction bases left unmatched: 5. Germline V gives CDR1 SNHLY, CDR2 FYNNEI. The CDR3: CASSVTGEALHF. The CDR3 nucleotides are TGTGCCAGCAGTGTTACAGGGGAAGCCCTCCACTTT.

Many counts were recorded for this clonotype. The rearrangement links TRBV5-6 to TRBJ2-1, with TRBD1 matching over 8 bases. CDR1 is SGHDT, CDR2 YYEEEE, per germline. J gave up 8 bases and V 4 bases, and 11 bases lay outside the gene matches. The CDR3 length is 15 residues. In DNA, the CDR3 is TGTGCCAGCAGCACCCGGGACAGGCGGTATCATGAGCAGTTCTTC. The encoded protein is CASSTRDRRYHEQFF.

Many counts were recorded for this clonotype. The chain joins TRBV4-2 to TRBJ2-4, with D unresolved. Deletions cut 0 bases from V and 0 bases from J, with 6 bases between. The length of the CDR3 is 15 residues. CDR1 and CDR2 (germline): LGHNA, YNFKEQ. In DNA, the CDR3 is TGTGCCAGCAGCCAAGAGGTTGGAGCCAAAAACATTCAGTACTTC. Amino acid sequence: CASSQEVGAKNIQYF.

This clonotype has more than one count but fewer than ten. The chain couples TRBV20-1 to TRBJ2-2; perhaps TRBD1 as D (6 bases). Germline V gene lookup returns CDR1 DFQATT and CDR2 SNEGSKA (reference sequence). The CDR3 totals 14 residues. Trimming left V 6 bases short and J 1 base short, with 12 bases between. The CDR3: CSATPTGNTGELFF. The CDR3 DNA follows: TGCAGTGCGACCCCGACAGGGAACACCGGGGAGCTGTTTTTT.

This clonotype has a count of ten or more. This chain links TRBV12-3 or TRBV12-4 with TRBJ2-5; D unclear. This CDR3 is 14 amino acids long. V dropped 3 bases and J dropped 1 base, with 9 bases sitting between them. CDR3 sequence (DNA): TGTGCCAGCAGTTTGAGGCTGGCCCAAGAGACCCAGTACTTC. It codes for CASSLRLAQETQYF.

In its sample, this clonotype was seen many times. CDR3 bases: TGCAGTGCTGATGAGGGTTACAATGAGCAGTTCTTC. It specifies CSADEGYNEQFF. The chain couples TRBV20-1 to TRBJ2-1; D possibly corresponds to TRBD2 (5 bases). The germline gives CDR1 DFQATT, CDR2 SNEGSKA (reference sequence). Trimming shortened V by 5 bases and J by 4 bases, and 9 bases separated the two germline ends. The CDR3 has 12 residues.

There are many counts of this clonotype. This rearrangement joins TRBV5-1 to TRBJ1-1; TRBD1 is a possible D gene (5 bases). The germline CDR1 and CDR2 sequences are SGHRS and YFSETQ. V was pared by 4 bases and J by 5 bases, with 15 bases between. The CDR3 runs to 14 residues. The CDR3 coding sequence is TGCGCCAGCAGCCCCCGGGGGGACCAGACTGAAGCTTTCTTT. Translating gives CASSPRGDQTEAFF.

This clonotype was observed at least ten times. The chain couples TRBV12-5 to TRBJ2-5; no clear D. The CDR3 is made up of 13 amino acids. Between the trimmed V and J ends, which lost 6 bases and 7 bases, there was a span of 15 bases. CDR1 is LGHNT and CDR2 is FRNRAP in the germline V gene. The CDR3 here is CASGRELDVTQYF. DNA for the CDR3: TGTGCTAGTGGCAGAGAGCTCGACGTGACCCAGTACTTC.

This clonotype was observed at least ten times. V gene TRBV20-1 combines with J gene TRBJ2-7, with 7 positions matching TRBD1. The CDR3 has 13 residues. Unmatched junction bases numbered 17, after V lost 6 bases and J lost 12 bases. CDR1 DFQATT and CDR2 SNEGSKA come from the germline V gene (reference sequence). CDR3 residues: CSADRTGPSSRYF. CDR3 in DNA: TGCAGTGCAGACCGGACAGGCCCTTCTTCTCGGTACTTC.

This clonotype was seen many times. The CDR3 protein is CASSQDLMAYGYTF. The DNA of the CDR3 is TGTGCCAGCAGCCAGGATCTTATGGCCTATGGCTACACCTTC. This chain connects TRBV3-1 to TRBJ1-2; no reliable D call. The CDR3 loop spans 14 amino acids. The germline gives CDR1 LGHDT, CDR2 YNNKEL (reference sequence). The V gene lost 3 bases and the J gene lost 4 bases, with 12 bases spanning the gap.

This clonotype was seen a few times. The CDR3 loop reads CASSWDRVNSPLHF. CDR3 DNA sequence: TGCGCCAGCAGCTGGGACAGGGTAAATTCACCCCTCCACTTT. The genes are TRBV5-1 and TRBJ1-6; 9 nucleotides match TRBD1. The CDR3 consists of 14 residues. Germline loops: CDR1 SGHRS, CDR2 YFSETQ. J lost 7 bases, V lost 3 bases, and 2 bases had no gene match.